This T cell receptor beta chain came from a study of cytomegalovirus exposure and HLA in healthy donors. Overall study context: Out of 300 to 500 genotyped donors, about 80% belonged to the Caucasian-associated ancestry cluster.

A word on this clone: Its target is not known.

Use of 60 Vbeta and 13 Jbeta primers characterized the PCR. Some clones are missing from TCRdb's copy, which holds only in-frame ones; the method was immunoSEQ multiplex PCR. The data hold roughly 300,000 clones, with about nine tenths observed a single time. V trimming: 1 base; J trimming: 4 bases; junction bases outside the gene matches: 3. The length of the CDR3 is 15 residues. CDR1 and CDR2 (germline): LNHNV, YYDKDF (reference sequence). Study results and limitations: A previous analysis found most TCR beta V segments productive roughly 87% or roughly 30% of the time.

The chain carries TRBV15 and TRBJ2-3, with 9 bases fitting TRBD2. The receptor was isolated from a man aged 40-49 years in good health and CMV-seropositive. Specimen: PBMCs. The CDR3 coding sequence is TGTGCCACCAGCAGAGGCGGGAGGGCTTCAGATACGCAGTATTTT. It is translated as CATSRGGRASDTQYF.